The 32 T cell receptor beta chains in this list originate from one sample, sequenced in a study of T cells in Graves' hyperthyroidism and ophthalmopathy. It was RNA transcripts that yielded the amplified TCR beta CDR3 regions. The primer set for the first-round RT-PCR of the TCR CDR3 was HTBI. One entry per CDR3 protein results from TCRdb running MiXCR on the multiplex PCR reads. The top ten clones hold 34% of a sample with fewer than 450,000 distinct CDR3 sequences, approximately 18% of them seen once. The sequenced sample was blood. These TCRs come from a woman aged 30 to 39 with Graves' hyperthyroidism that later progressed to Graves' ophthalmopathy.

This clonotype was observed many times. The V call is TRBV20-1, the J call TRBJ2-1; 11 positions agree with TRBD2. Germline V lookup: CDR1 DFQATT, CDR2 SNEGSKA (reference sequence). The CDR3 runs to 17 residues. V lost 5 bases and J lost 0; bases outside the gene matches: 9. This CDR3 reads CSAAPGLAASSYNEQFF. DNA of the CDR3: TGCAGTGCTGCTCCGGGACTAGCGGCAAGCTCCTACAATGAGCAGTTCTTC.

This clonotype has a count of ten or more. The V gene is TRBV7-8, the J gene TRBJ2-3; 11 nucleotides agree with TRBD2. The CDR3 totals 16 residues. V lost 5 bases to trimming and J lost 2 bases; unmatched junction nucleotides: 6. Germline values: CDR1 SGHVS, CDR2 FQNEAQ. The CDR3 sequence is CASSHSGGADTDTQYF. The CDR3 DNA reads TGTGCCAGCAGCCATAGCGGGGGGGCGGACACAGATACGCAGTATTTT.

Many counts were recorded for this clonotype. The V and J genes are TRBV15 and TRBJ2-3; TRBD1 might be the D (6 bases). Germline V gene data show CDR1 as LNHNV and CDR2 as YYDKDF (reference sequence). Trimming cost V 0 bases and J 0 bases, with 16 bases left between them. The CDR3 totals 18 residues. The DNA of the CDR3 is TGTGCCACCAGCAGAGATCTCGTCAGGGGTCTTAGCACAGATACGCAGTATTTT. Protein sequence: CATSRDLVRGLSTDTQYF.

The chain is built from TRBV7-9 and TRBJ2-7; 8 bases line up with TRBD1. V dropped 3 bases and J dropped 6; count of bases not matched to a gene: 10. CDR1 and CDR2 from the germline V gene are SEHNR and FQNEAQ (reference sequence). This CDR3 contains 15 residues. The DNA for the CDR3 is TGTGCCAGCAGCTTCATGACAGGGGAATCACCCGAGCAGTACTTC. It is translated as CASSFMTGESPEQYF.

This clonotype was detected only a few times. This chain joins TRBV29-1 and TRBJ2-5, with 10 bases aligning to TRBD1. Germline V gene data show CDR1 as SQVTM and CDR2 as ANQGSEA. V gave up 7 bases and J gave up 5 bases; unmatched junction bases: 7. This CDR3 region has 13 residues. The CDR3 reads CSAALTGGETQYF. The CDR3 DNA follows: TGCAGCGCCGCGCTGACAGGGGGCGAGACCCAGTACTTC.

This clonotype was counted many times. J is TRBJ2-1 and V is TRBV20-1; 9 bases match TRBD1. V lost 0 bases and J lost 6; bases outside the gene matches: 3. Germline V gene sequence: CDR1 DFQATT, CDR2 SNEGSKA (reference sequence). The CDR3 extends over 14 amino acids. The CDR3 here is CSARDLGQGNEQFF. CDR3 coding DNA: TGCAGTGCTAGAGATCTGGGACAGGGCAATGAGCAGTTCTTC.

This clonotype appeared a few times. The chain employs TRBV20-1 and TRBJ1-2; TRBD1 matches at 9 bases. V was clipped by 1 base and J by 8 bases; unmatched bases: 20. Germline V gene sequence: CDR1 DFQATT, CDR2 SNEGSKA (reference sequence). The CDR3 covers 18 residues. CDR3 in amino acids: CSARGNLDRDRENRGYTF. The CDR3 bases are TGCAGTGCTAGAGGGAACTTGGACCGGGACAGGGAAAACCGGGGCTACACCTTC.

The chain links TRBV6-5 to TRBJ1-2, with TRBD1 as a possible D gene (5 bases). The CDR3 is 15 amino acids. The V end was cut by 3 bases, the J end by 4 bases, with 15 bases between. CDR1 and CDR2 (germline): MNHEY, SVGAGI. CDR3 region: CASSYKGNPIYGYTF. CDR3 coding DNA: TGTGCCAGCAGTTATAAGGGGAACCCAATCTATGGCTACACCTTC.

The genes are TRBV20-1 and TRBJ2-7, with TRBD2 as a possible D gene (5 bases). Germline CDR1 is DFQATT and CDR2 is SNEGSKA (reference sequence). The V end lost 0 bases, the J end lost 7 bases, and 13 bases lay between the germline ends. The length of the CDR3 is 13 residues. The CDR3 here is CSARDGSAGEQYF. The CDR3, as DNA: TGCAGTGCTAGAGATGGTAGCGCGGGTGAGCAGTACTTC.

This clonotype appeared a few times. The chain is built from TRBV15 and TRBJ2-3; D call uncertain. V was shortened by 6 bases and J by 4 bases, with 8 bases between the two germline ends. The germline V gene encodes CDR1 LNHNV and CDR2 YYDKDF (reference sequence). This CDR3 is built from 12 residues. The CDR3 region is CATSARADTQYF. The CDR3 DNA sequence: TGTGCCACCAGTGCCCGGGCAGATACGCAGTATTTT.

This clonotype was seen only a few times. V and J are TRBV9 and TRBJ2-2, with D perhaps TRBD1 (6 bases). V lost 5 bases and J lost 6, with 11 bases in between. The CDR3 has 13 residues. CDR1 and CDR2 from the germline V gene are SGDLS and YYNGEE. The CDR3 is CASRLTGAGELFF. CDR3 coding DNA: TGTGCCAGCAGGCTGACAGGAGCCGGGGAGCTGTTTTTT.

This clonotype was detected many times. This chain connects TRBV27 to TRBJ1-6; D may be TRBD1 (6 bases). Trimming shortened V by 6 bases and J by 5 bases, and 11 bases separated the two germline ends. The CDR3 runs 14 residues. Germline-derived CDR1 and CDR2 are MNHEY and SMNVEV (reference sequence). CDR3 loop: CASRQGMDNSPLHF. The CDR3 DNA is TGTGCCAGCAGGCAGGGGATGGATAATTCACCCCTCCACTTT.

This clonotype was counted ten times or more. The V and J genes are TRBV5-1 and TRBJ2-7, with 7 nucleotides matching TRBD1. Germline CDR1 is SGHRS and CDR2 is YFSETQ. J lost 4 bases, V lost 7 bases, and 11 bases had no gene match. The CDR3 has 14 residues. CDR3 DNA sequence: TGCGCCAGCGGTCCGACAGGGAATAAATACGAGCAGTACTTC. It yields the protein CASGPTGNKYEQYF.

This clonotype was observed a few times. The DNA of the CDR3 is TGTGCCAGCAGCTTAGGGGTCCTAAAGAACACCGGGGAGCTGTTTTTT. It is translated as CASSLGVLKNTGELFF. The V call is TRBV7-6, the J call TRBJ2-2; D not resolved. The V and J ends lost 1 base and 1 base respectively, with 10 bases between them. Germline V gene data show CDR1 as SGHVS and CDR2 as FNYEAQ. CDR3 length equals 16 residues.

This clonotype appeared many times. Here the CDR3 reads CASSVYHPGVVDSPLHF. Here the CDR3 DNA reads TGTGCCAGCAGTGTATACCACCCAGGGGTTGTAGATTCACCCCTCCACTTT. The rearrangement links TRBV2 to TRBJ1-6; perhaps TRBD1 as D (6 bases). V was shortened by 4 bases and J by 8 bases, with 21 bases between the two germline ends. Per germline, CDR1 SNHLY and CDR2 FYNNEI. The CDR3 length is 17 residues.

This clonotype was seen a few times. This rearrangement joins TRBV18 to TRBJ1-4; 9 bases match TRBD1. The CDR3 length is 16 residues. Germline CDR1 is KGHSH and CDR2 is LQKENI. Trimming removed 1 base from V and 8 bases from J; junction bases left unmatched: 8. DNA for the CDR3: TGTGCCAGCTCACCACTCACAGGGGGCGTAGGAGAAAAACTGTTTTTT. This sequence encodes CASSPLTGGVGEKLFF.

This clonotype occurred many times. The chain has TRBV18 and TRBJ1-4; the D is unclear. V dropped 3 bases and J dropped 6 bases, with 11 bases sitting between them. Germline CDR1 and CDR2: KGHSH and LQKENI. There are 14 residues in the CDR3. Here the CDR3 DNA reads TGTGCCAGCTCACCGAGACCTGCGGATGAAAAACTGTTTTTT. Protein sequence: CASSPRPADEKLFF. The full variable domain, in which reference TRBV18 and TRBJ1-4 provide the parts outside the CDR3, is NAGVMQNPRHLVRRRGQEARLRCSPMKGHSHVYWYRQLPEEGLKFMVYLQKENIIDESGMPKERFSAEFPKEGPSILRIQQVVRGDSAAYFCASSPRPADEKLFFGSGTQLSVL.

J is TRBJ1-2 and V is TRBV2, with a tentative D call TRBD1 (5 bases). V was pared by 2 bases and J by 8 bases, with 12 bases between. The CDR3 consists of 13 residues. The germline V gene encodes CDR1 SNHLY and CDR2 FYNNEI. CDR3 sequence: CASSETGVGGYTF. In DNA form, the CDR3 reads TGTGCCAGCAGTGAAACGGGGGTCGGAGGCTACACCTTC.

This clonotype occurred a few times. The gene calls are TRBV6-1 and TRBJ2-1; D might be TRBD2 (5 bases). Germline loops: CDR1 MNHNS, CDR2 SASEGT. The germline V and J ends were trimmed by 8 bases and 7 bases, with 21 bases remaining between them. This CDR3 is 15 amino acids long. The CDR3 DNA reads TGTGCCAGCCGACACCCTGGATACCGGGGTAATGAGCAGTTCTTC. Translated: CASRHPGYRGNEQFF.

A remark on this clonotype: A much more abundant neighbour one base away suggests this may be a read error. The J gene is TRBJ2-7, the V gene TRBV20-1; TRBD2 matches at 9 bases. The CDR3 contains 14 residues. After removal of 6 bases from V and 6 bases from J, the junction contained 12 bases not matched to a gene. CDR1 and CDR2 (germline): DFQATT, SNEGSKA (reference sequence). As DNA, the CDR3 is TGCAGTGCCAGACTAGCGGAAGGAACCGGCGAGCAGTACTTC. Protein product: CSARLAEGTGEQYF.

Comments on this clonotype: Sequence at one end of the junction differs from germline and may be a read error. V gene TRBV6-1 combines with J gene TRBJ1-6; D is possibly TRBD1 (6 bases). The germline V gene has CDR1 MNHNS and CDR2 SASEGT. There are 16 residues in the CDR3. The CDR3 sequence is CVSTAFRDNDNSPLHF. Here the CDR3 DNA reads TGTGTCAGCACCGCATTCCGGGACAACGATAATTCACCCCTCCACTTT.

This clonotype has a count of ten or more. The chain is built from TRBV7-8 and TRBJ1-5, with D tentatively TRBD1 (5 bases). The CDR3 has 16 residues. The germline CDR1 and CDR2 sequences are SGHVS and FQNEAQ. V was cut by 5 bases and J by 0 bases, with 14 bases left in between. Here the CDR3 DNA reads TGTGCCAGCAGCCCCTGGAAGGGGAATAGCAATCAGCCCCAGCATTTT. This encodes CASSPWKGNSNQPQHF.

This clonotype has ten or more counts. V gene TRBV29-1 combines with J gene TRBJ2-5, with D perhaps TRBD1 or TRBD2 (5 bases each). Germline loops: CDR1 SQVTM, CDR2 ANQGSEA. V lost 4 bases and J lost 0, with 15 bases in between. The CDR3 has 15 amino acids. The CDR3 region has the DNA TGCAGCGTTGGGGGGTCAGGGTTGTACCAAGAGACCCAGTACTTC. It codes for CSVGGSGLYQETQYF.

V gene TRBV4-1 combines with J gene TRBJ2-2; the D gene is possibly TRBD1 (6 bases). Per germline, CDR1 MGHRA and CDR2 YSYEKL. The CDR3 sequence is 17 residues long. With 6 bases removed from V and 2 bases from J, the gap between germline ends came to 19 bases. The chain's CDR3 is CASRLNYQGFNTGELFF. For the CDR3, the DNA is TGCGCCAGCAGACTTAACTATCAGGGGTTTAACACCGGGGAGCTGTTTTTT.

This clonotype was detected many times. The chain links TRBV6-5 to TRBJ2-7; 12 bases are shared with TRBD2. J lost 4 bases, V lost 3 bases, and 13 bases had no gene match. This CDR3 contains 18 residues. CDR1 and CDR2 (germline): MNHEY, SVGAGI. The CDR3 DNA sequence: TGTGCCAGCAGTTATTCCCATCTAGCGGGAGGGATCGGGTACGAGCAGTACTTC. Protein: CASSYSHLAGGIGYEQYF.

The chain employs TRBV30 and TRBJ2-1; no reliable D call. Per germline, CDR1 GTSNPN and CDR2 SVGIG (reference sequence). V was pared by 2 bases and J by 14 bases, with 19 bases between. CDR3 length equals 13 residues. The CDR3 here is CAWSFATTGSKFF. The CDR3 coding sequence is TGTGCCTGGAGTTTCGCTACGACGGGCTCGAAGTTCTTC.

The chain joins TRBV11-2 to TRBJ1-5; possibly TRBD1 for D (5 bases). Trimming removed 2 bases from V and 0 bases from J, with 11 bases in between. This CDR3 region has 16 residues. Looked up from germline, CDR1 is SGHAT and CDR2 is FQNNGV. CDR3: CASSLTGDYSNQPQHF. The CDR3 bases are TGTGCCAGCAGCTTAACCGGGGACTATAGCAATCAGCCCCAGCATTTT.

In its sample, this clonotype was seen a few times. The chain joins TRBV10-3 to TRBJ2-3; no definite D call. Germline CDR1 ENHRY, CDR2 SYGVKD. V shed 2 bases and J shed 6 bases, with 6 bases lying between them. The CDR3 runs to 12 residues. CDR3 in DNA: TGTGCCATCAGTGAGGAGGTGGATACGCAGTATTTT. Amino acid sequence: CAISEEVDTQYF.

This clonotype has only a few counts. The chain uses TRBV6-1 and TRBJ2-5, with 12 bases fitting TRBD2. In germline, CDR1 is MNHNS, CDR2 SASEGT. J lost 1 base, V lost 2 bases, and 8 bases had no gene match. The CDR3 spans 18 residues. This chain's CDR3 is CASSEKSSGRASQETQYF. The CDR3 DNA reads as TGTGCCAGCAGTGAAAAGTCTAGCGGGAGGGCCTCCCAAGAGACCCAGTACTTC.

This clonotype was seen repeatedly, ten times or more. The V gene is TRBV2, the J gene TRBJ1-5; D remains ambiguous. Between the trimmed V and J ends, which lost 1 base and 2 bases, there was a span of 6 bases. The germline gives CDR1 SNHLY, CDR2 FYNNEI. There are 14 residues in the CDR3. Here the CDR3 DNA reads TGTGCCAGCAGTGAAGGTGATCGCAATCAGCCCCAGCATTTT. Translated, it gives CASSEGDRNQPQHF.

This clonotype appeared many times. The gene calls are TRBV5-1 and TRBJ2-5; unclear D gene. The CDR3 is 14 amino acids. Germline V gene sequence: CDR1 SGHRS, CDR2 YFSETQ. Trimming pared 6 bases from V and 5 bases from J, leaving 17 bases between. CDR3 in amino acids: CASNGGVLGETQYF. The CDR3 coding sequence is TGCGCCAGCAACGGCGGTGTGCTCGGGGAGACCCAGTACTTC.

This clonotype came up a few times. The V call is TRBV24-1, the J call TRBJ2-3; D is undetermined. CDR1 and CDR2 (germline): KGHDR, SFDVKD. CDR3 size: 15 residues. The ends were cut back, 6 bases at V and 0 bases at J, with 12 bases in the middle. In nucleotides, the CDR3 is TGTGCCACCAGTCCTCGGCCTCCAAGCACAGATACGCAGTATTTT. It codes for CATSPRPPSTDTQYF.